The 21 T cell receptor beta chains reported below all come from one sample, sequenced in a study of Ad26.COV2.S vaccination and SARS-CoV-2 variants. Here immunoSEQ multiplex PCR was the method, and the copy in TCRdb shows in-frame clones only, minus some. The table shows around 300,000 clones, with 65% to 90% occurring only once. The treatment: some 20 received Ad26.COV2.S at low or high dose, single or two shots; 5 received placebo; per-sample allocation not given. Day 63 after the first injection of vaccine or placebo was the sampling time. This specimen consisted of peripheral blood, obtained in a trial of Ad26.COV2.S vaccine versus placebo. The receptors come from a person aged 18-60 years who received the Ad26.COV2.S COVID-19 vaccine or a placebo.

This chain joins TRBV12-3 or TRBV12-4 and TRBJ2-1, with D hard to call. Trimming stripped 1 base from V and 4 bases from J, with 5 bases between. The CDR3 consists of 13 residues. CDR3 residues: CASSLVTYNEQFF. CDR3 nucleotides: TGTGCCAGCAGTTTAGTTACATACAATGAGCAGTTCTTC.

The genes are TRBV27 and TRBJ2-7, with TRBD1 matching 11 bases. The CDR3 loop spans 14 amino acids. V was clipped by 8 bases and J by 6 bases; unmatched bases: 9. Per the germline V gene, CDR1 is MNHEY and CDR2 is SMNVEV (reference sequence). CDR3 protein: CASGWTGGEAEQYF. The CDR3 DNA follows: TGTGCCAGCGGGTGGACAGGGGGCGAGGCCGAGCAGTACTTC.

The rearrangement joins TRBV28 to TRBJ2-1; D gene unclear. This CDR3 contains 13 residues. V was shortened by 11 bases and J by 0 bases, with 11 bases between the two germline ends. The germline CDR1 and CDR2 sequences are MDHEN and SYDVKM. The CDR3 protein is CAGQKSSYNEQFF. CDR3 DNA sequence: TGTGCCGGTCAAAAGAGCTCCTACAATGAGCAGTTCTTC.

This rearrangement joins TRBV18 to TRBJ2-3, with D uncertain. V gave up 0 bases and J gave up 4 bases, with 8 bases separating them. CDR1 is KGHSH and CDR2 is LQKENI in the germline V gene. The CDR3 covers 14 residues. The DNA of the CDR3 is TGTGCCAGCTCACCACCGGCCAGTTCAGATACGCAGTATTTT. Protein: CASSPPASSDTQYF.

In its sample, this clone was seen a few times. This chain links TRBV7-9 with TRBJ2-2, with TRBD1 as a possible D gene (5 bases). Germline V gives CDR1 SEHNR, CDR2 FQNEAQ (reference sequence). The CDR3 loop spans 12 amino acids. The V end was cut by 10 bases, the J end by 6 bases, with 12 bases between. Here the CDR3 reads CANDRGSGELFF. For the CDR3, the DNA is TGTGCCAACGATAGGGGATCCGGGGAGCTGTTTTTT.

This clone appeared a single time. J is TRBJ2-5 and V is TRBV28; 11 nucleotides align to TRBD2. The germline gives CDR1 MDHEN, CDR2 SYDVKM. The CDR3 runs 17 residues. The trim removed 2 bases at V and 0 bases at J, leaving 5 bases unmatched. Written as DNA, the CDR3 is TGTGCCAGCAGTTTACTAGCGGGGGGCCGTAACCAAGAGACCCAGTACTTC. Translated: CASSLLAGGRNQETQYF.

There are a few counts of this clone. V usage is TRBV6-5 and J usage is TRBJ1-1, with 7 bases aligning to TRBD1. From germline, CDR1 is MNHEY and CDR2 SVGAGI. The CDR3 has 15 amino acids. CDR3 sequence (DNA): TGTGGCTCCCGTCGGGACAGACTTTCGAACACTGAAGCTTTCTTT. Its protein is CGSRRDRLSNTEAFF.

This clone turned up a few times. The gene calls are TRBV4-1 and TRBJ1-1, with D unclear. Germline-derived CDR1 and CDR2 are MGHRA and YSYEKL. This CDR3 is built from 15 residues. V was trimmed by 4 bases and J by 1 base, leaving 13 bases between them. CDR3 coding DNA: TGCGCCAGCAGCCCAGAAGACTGGCGGAACACTGAAGCTTTCTTT. Residues: CASSPEDWRNTEAFF.

This clone came up once. The V and J genes are TRBV9 and TRBJ1-3; possible D gene TRBD1, 5 bases. The CDR3 has 14 amino acids. Trimming removed 1 base at V and 4 bases at J, with 9 bases between. Germline V gene lookup returns CDR1 SGDLS and CDR2 YYNGEE. CDR3 nucleotides: TGTGCCAGCAGCGTAAGGGGTACAGGAAACACCATATATTTT. It encodes CASSVRGTGNTIYF.

This rearrangement joins TRBV10-1 to TRBJ2-7, with a weak D call TRBD2 (7 bases). The V end lost 3 bases, the J end lost 3 bases, and 12 bases lay between the germline ends. The CDR3 contains 14 residues. The germline CDR1 and CDR2 sequences are WNHNN and SYGVQD (reference sequence). The CDR3 is CASSDGGGLYEQYF. Here the CDR3 DNA reads TGCGCCAGCAGTGACGGCGGGGGCCTCTACGAGCAGTACTTC.

The rearrangement links TRBV12-3 or TRBV12-4 to TRBJ1-1, with D uncertain. This CDR3 is built from 13 residues. V was cut by 3 bases and J by 3 bases, with 8 bases left in between. CDR3 sequence: CASSFGRDTEAFF. DNA of the CDR3: TGTGCCAGCAGTTTCGGAAGGGACACTGAAGCTTTCTTT.

This rearrangement joins TRBV6-2 or TRBV6-3 to TRBJ2-7; D is undetermined. V was cut by 5 bases and J by 0 bases, with 14 bases left in between. Germline V lookup: CDR1 MNHEY, CDR2 SVGEGT. The CDR3 loop spans 15 amino acids. The CDR3 here is CASSGPLGYSYEQYF. In DNA, the CDR3 is TGTGCCAGCAGTGGACCCCTAGGGTACTCCTACGAGCAGTACTTC.

This clone was picked up a small number of times. CDR3 sequence reads: CASSRAVTEWAFF. The CDR3, as DNA: TGTGCCAGCAGCCGGGCCGTGACCGAATGGGCTTTCTTT. The V gene is TRBV7-2, the J gene TRBJ1-1, with D unclear. V lost 5 bases, J lost 11 bases, and 18 bases lay in between. CDR3 length: 13 residues. Germline V gene sequence: CDR1 SGHTA, CDR2 FQGNSA.

In nucleotides, the CDR3 is TGTGCCAGCAGCTTGGGCGGGAGCTACAATGAGCAGTTCTTC. This translates into CASSLGGSYNEQFF. The rearrangement uses TRBV5-4 and TRBJ2-1; TRBD2 agrees at 7 bases. Looked up from germline, CDR1 is SGHNT and CDR2 is YYREEE (reference sequence). With V trimmed by 0 bases and J by 3 bases, 0 bases remained unmatched. The CDR3 is made up of 14 amino acids.

This chain uses TRBV6-2 or TRBV6-3 with TRBJ2-3; the match to TRBD1 covers 10 bases. The CDR3 length is 15 residues. Germline CDR1 is MNHEY and CDR2 is SVGEGT. The trim removed 2 bases at V and 3 bases at J, leaving 2 bases unmatched. CDR3 sequence reads: CASSYRTGGTDTQYF. CDR3 nucleotides: TGTGCCAGCAGTTACAGGACAGGGGGAACAGATACGCAGTATTTT.

The J gene is TRBJ2-5, the V gene TRBV7-7; TRBD2 matches at 10 bases. The V gene's germline CDR1 is SSHAT and CDR2 FNYEAQ (reference sequence). The V gene end was trimmed by 4 bases and the J gene end by 1 base; junction bases not matched to a gene: 12. The CDR3 totals 18 residues. This CDR3 is CASSSRTSGERGQETQYF. Written as DNA, the CDR3 is TGTGCCAGCAGCTCGAGAACTAGCGGGGAAAGGGGCCAAGAGACCCAGTACTTC.

V usage is TRBV5-4 and J usage is TRBJ2-1; D gene uncertain. Trimming shortened V by 0 bases and J by 8 bases, and 9 bases separated the two germline ends. Per the germline V gene, CDR1 is SGHNT and CDR2 is YYREEE (reference sequence). The CDR3 is 13 residues long. The CDR3 here is CASSLVGFDEQFF. CDR3 in DNA: TGTGCCAGCAGCTTGGTCGGGTTCGATGAGCAGTTCTTC.

The chain couples TRBV18 to TRBJ2-3; D is perhaps TRBD1 (7 bases). V gave up 6 bases and J gave up 5 bases, with 21 bases separating them. CDR3 length: 16 amino acids. From germline, CDR1 is KGHSH and CDR2 LQKENI. CDR3 amino acids: CASSKLNRGAGDTQYF. The DNA of the CDR3 is TGTGCCAGCTCGAAATTAAACAGGGGAGCGGGAGATACGCAGTATTTT.

This clone occurred once. The chain joins TRBV19 to TRBJ2-7; D uncertain. Germline V gives CDR1 LNHDA, CDR2 SQIVND (reference sequence). The V and J ends lost 5 bases and 0 bases respectively, with 8 bases between them. The length of the CDR3 is 13 residues. CDR3 protein: CASSLGSSYEQYF. The CDR3 nucleotides read TGTGCCAGTAGTCTGGGAAGCTCCTACGAGCAGTACTTC.

This chain connects TRBV6-2 or TRBV6-3 to TRBJ1-2; D gene unclear. The CDR3 covers 11 residues. V was clipped by 5 bases and J by 8 bases, with 9 bases between them. CDR1 and CDR2 from the germline V gene are MNHEY and SVGEGT. CDR3 nucleotide sequence: TGTGCCAGCAGTAAAGGGCCCGGCTACACCTTC. Translated: CASSKGPGYTF.

V is TRBV28 and J is TRBJ1-1, with 10 nucleotides matching TRBD1. Per the germline V gene, CDR1 is MDHEN and CDR2 is SYDVKM. Trimming removed 7 bases from V and 4 bases from J; junction bases left unmatched: 12. This CDR3 has 16 amino acids. The CDR3 bases are TGTGCCAGCACCCGGACAGGGGGGGTTGGAGGCACTGAAGCTTTCTTT. Its protein product is CASTRTGGVGGTEAFF.